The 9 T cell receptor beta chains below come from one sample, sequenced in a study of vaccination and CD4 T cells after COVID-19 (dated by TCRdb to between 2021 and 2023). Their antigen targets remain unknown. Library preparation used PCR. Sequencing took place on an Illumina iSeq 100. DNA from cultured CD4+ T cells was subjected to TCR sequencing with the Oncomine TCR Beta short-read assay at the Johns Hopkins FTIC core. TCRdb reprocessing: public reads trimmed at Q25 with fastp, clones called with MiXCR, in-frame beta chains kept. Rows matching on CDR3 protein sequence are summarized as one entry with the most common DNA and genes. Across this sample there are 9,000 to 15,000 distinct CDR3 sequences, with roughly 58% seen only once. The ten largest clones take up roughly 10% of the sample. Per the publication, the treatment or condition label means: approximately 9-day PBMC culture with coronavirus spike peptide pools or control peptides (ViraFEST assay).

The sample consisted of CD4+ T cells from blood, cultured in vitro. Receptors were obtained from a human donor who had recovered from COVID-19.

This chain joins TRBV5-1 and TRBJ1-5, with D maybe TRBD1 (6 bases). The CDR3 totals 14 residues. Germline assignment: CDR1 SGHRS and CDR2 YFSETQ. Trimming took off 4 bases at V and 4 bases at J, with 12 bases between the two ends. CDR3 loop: CASSPTGLNQPQHF. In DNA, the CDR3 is TGCGCCAGCAGCCCGACAGGCCTTAATCAGCCCCAGCATTTT.

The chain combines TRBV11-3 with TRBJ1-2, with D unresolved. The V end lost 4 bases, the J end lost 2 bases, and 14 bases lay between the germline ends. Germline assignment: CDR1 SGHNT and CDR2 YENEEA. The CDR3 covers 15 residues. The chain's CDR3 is CASSSGGGENYGYTF. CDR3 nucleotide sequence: TGTGCCAGCAGCTCGGGAGGCGGAGAAAACTATGGCTACACCTTC.

CDR3 in DNA: TGTGCCAGCAGTTTGACCGGGGGTAGCAATCAGCCCCAGCATTTT. Translation: CASSLTGGSNQPQHF. This chain uses TRBV6-5 with TRBJ1-5; D is possibly TRBD1 (5 bases). Germline V gene sequence: CDR1 MNHEY, CDR2 SVGAGI. The V end lost 4 bases, the J end lost 0 bases, and 10 bases lay between the germline ends. The CDR3 runs 15 residues.

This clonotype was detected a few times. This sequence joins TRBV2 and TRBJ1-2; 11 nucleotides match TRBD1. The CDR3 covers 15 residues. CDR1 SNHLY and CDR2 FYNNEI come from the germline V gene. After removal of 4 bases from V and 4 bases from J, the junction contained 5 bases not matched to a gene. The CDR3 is CASSGTGGGGYGYTF. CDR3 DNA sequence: TGTGCCAGCAGTGGGACAGGGGGCGGCGGCTATGGCTACACCTTC.

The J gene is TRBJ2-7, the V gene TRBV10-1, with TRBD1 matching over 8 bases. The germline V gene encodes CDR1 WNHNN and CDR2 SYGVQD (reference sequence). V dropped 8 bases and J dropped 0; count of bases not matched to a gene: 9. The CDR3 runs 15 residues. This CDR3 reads CASSNTGGFSYEQYF. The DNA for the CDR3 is TGCGCCAGCTCCAACACAGGGGGATTCTCCTACGAGCAGTACTTC.

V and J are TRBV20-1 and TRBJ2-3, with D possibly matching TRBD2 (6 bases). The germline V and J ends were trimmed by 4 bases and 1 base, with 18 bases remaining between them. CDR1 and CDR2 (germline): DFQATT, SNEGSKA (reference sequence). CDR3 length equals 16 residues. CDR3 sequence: CSAKRPGVGGTDTQYF. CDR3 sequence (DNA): TGCAGTGCTAAGAGGCCGGGAGTTGGAGGCACAGATACGCAGTATTTT.

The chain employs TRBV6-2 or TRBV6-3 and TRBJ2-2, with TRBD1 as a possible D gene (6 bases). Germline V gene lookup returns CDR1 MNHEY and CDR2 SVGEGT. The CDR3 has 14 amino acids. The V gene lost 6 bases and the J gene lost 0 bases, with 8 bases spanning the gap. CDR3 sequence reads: CASRQGPNTGELFF. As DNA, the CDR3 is TGTGCCAGCAGACAGGGTCCGAACACCGGGGAGCTGTTTTTT.

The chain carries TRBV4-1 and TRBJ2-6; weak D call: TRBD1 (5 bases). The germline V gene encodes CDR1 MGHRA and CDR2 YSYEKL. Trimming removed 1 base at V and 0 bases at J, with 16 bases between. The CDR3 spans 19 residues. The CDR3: CASSQGLWGRSSGANVLTF. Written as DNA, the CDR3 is TGCGCCAGCAGCCAAGGTCTCTGGGGCAGGAGCTCTGGGGCCAACGTCCTGACTTTC.

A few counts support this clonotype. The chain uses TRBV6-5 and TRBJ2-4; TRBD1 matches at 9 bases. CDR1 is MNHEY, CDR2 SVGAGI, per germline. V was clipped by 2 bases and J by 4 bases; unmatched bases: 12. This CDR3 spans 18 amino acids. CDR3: CASSYRTGGVFEKNIQYF. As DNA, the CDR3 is TGTGCCAGCAGTTACCGCACAGGGGGCGTTTTCGAGAAAAACATTCAGTACTTC.